This T cell receptor (beta chain) was documented in a study of blood T cell repertoires in COVID-19. Assay: immunoSEQ multiplex PCR; the TCRdb copy retains only in-frame clones and omits some. This table holds more than 25,000 clones, 75% to 90% found once. The CDR3 spans 18 residues. Germline trimming cut 0 bases from V and 5 bases from J; bases unmatched to any gene: 15. Germline CDR1 reads LGHNA; CDR2 reads YNFKEQ. V and J are TRBV4-2 and TRBJ2-7, with 8 bases identical to TRBD1. This clonotype was sampled from a man aged 60-69 years with acute or convalescent COVID-19. The sequenced sample consisted of peripheral blood. CDR3 sequence reads: CASSQDWGRGPFLDEQYF. CDR3 nucleotides: TGTGCCAGCAGCCAAGATTGGGGCAGGGGGCCGTTTTTGGACGAGCAGTACTTC.